The 8 T cell receptor beta chains reported below all come from one sample, sequenced in a study of blood T cell repertoires in COVID-19. The table came from immunoSEQ multiplex PCR; TCRdb's copy has only in-frame clones and leaves some out. The sample yields 250,000 to 350,000 clones, 75% to 90% seen once. Input material: peripheral blood. The receptors stem from a woman between 50 and 59 years old who had recovered from COVID-19.

V gene TRBV25-1 combines with J gene TRBJ1-6; TRBD1 matches at 7 bases. This CDR3 is 15 amino acids long. V shed 3 bases and J 8 bases; nucleotides not matched to a gene: 7. The germline V gene encodes CDR1 MGHDK and CDR2 SYGVNS. This chain's CDR3 is CASSDRQGWDSPLHF. CDR3 bases: TGTGCCAGCAGTGATCGACAGGGTTGGGATTCACCCCTCCACTTT.

The J gene is TRBJ2-3, the V gene TRBV7-3; 7 positions agree with TRBD2. There are 15 residues in the CDR3. V was pared by 5 bases and J by 5 bases, with 10 bases of the junction left unmatched. Germline V gives CDR1 SGHTA, CDR2 FQGTGA. In DNA, the CDR3 is TGTGCCAGCAGCCAGGCGGGTGGCGGGGGAGATACGCAGTATTTT. Protein sequence: CASSQAGGGGDTQYF.

The chain recombines TRBV28 with TRBJ2-7, with 8 bases that match TRBD2. This CDR3 region has 15 residues. After removal of 6 bases from V and 3 bases from J, the junction contained 10 bases not matched to a gene. Germline CDR1 is MDHEN and CDR2 is SYDVKM. The CDR3 here is CASSLPSGSYYEQYF. As DNA, the CDR3 is TGTGCCAGCAGCTTGCCAAGCGGGAGCTACTACGAGCAGTACTTC.

This clone was detected once. The chain's CDR3 is CASSLRQAHFYGYTF. CDR3 sequence (DNA): TGTGCCAGCAGTTTAAGACAGGCCCACTTCTATGGCTACACCTTC. The chain links TRBV28 to TRBJ1-2, with a possible D match to TRBD1 (6 bases). Germline V gene data show CDR1 as MDHEN and CDR2 as SYDVKM. V lost 2 bases and J lost 4, with 14 bases in between. CDR3 length: 15 amino acids.

V usage is TRBV29-1 and J usage is TRBJ2-7; 10 nucleotides align to TRBD1. V was clipped by 4 bases and J by 6 bases; unmatched bases: 9. The CDR3 consists of 14 residues. Germline CDR1 and CDR2: SQVTM and ANQGSEA. The CDR3 loop reads CSVGQGAPPREQYF. CDR3 nucleotide sequence: TGCAGCGTTGGACAGGGGGCTCCCCCTCGCGAGCAGTACTTC.

V gene TRBV15 combines with J gene TRBJ1-1, with a tentative D call TRBD1 (5 bases). Germline CDR1 reads LNHNV; CDR2 reads YYDKDF (reference sequence). Trimming removed 5 bases from V and 11 bases from J, with 21 bases in between. The CDR3 contains 14 residues. CDR3 nucleotides: TGTGCCACCAGCGCACGATCAGGGCCCCGAGATGCTTTCTTT. Amino acids: CATSARSGPRDAFF. The entire variable domain, with the rest obtained from reference TRBV15 and TRBJ1-1, is as follows: DAMVIQNPRYQVTQFGKPVTLSCSQTLNHNVMYWYQQKSSQAPKLLFHYYDKDFNNEADTPDNFQSRRPNTSFCFLDIRSPGLGDTAMYLCATSARSGPRDAFFGQGTRLTVV.

V usage is TRBV18 and J usage is TRBJ2-5; TRBD1 aligns across 9 bases. CDR1 and CDR2 from the germline V gene are KGHSH and LQKENI. Germline trimming cut 8 bases from V and 5 bases from J; bases unmatched to any gene: 9. The CDR3 spans 14 residues. The CDR3 loop reads CASAGQGSLETQYF. The CDR3 coding sequence is TGTGCCAGCGCGGGACAGGGTTCGTTGGAGACCCAGTACTTC.

The chain has TRBV5-6 and TRBJ2-5, with a tentative D call TRBD2 (5 bases). The CDR3 is 16 amino acids. The ends were cut back, 1 base at V and 9 bases at J, with 22 bases in the middle. From germline, CDR1 is SGHDT and CDR2 YYEEEE. The CDR3 nucleotides are TGTGCCAGCAGCTTGTTTGACGAGGGCTCCCGGTCGGCCCAGTACTTC. It specifies CASSLFDEGSRSAQYF.